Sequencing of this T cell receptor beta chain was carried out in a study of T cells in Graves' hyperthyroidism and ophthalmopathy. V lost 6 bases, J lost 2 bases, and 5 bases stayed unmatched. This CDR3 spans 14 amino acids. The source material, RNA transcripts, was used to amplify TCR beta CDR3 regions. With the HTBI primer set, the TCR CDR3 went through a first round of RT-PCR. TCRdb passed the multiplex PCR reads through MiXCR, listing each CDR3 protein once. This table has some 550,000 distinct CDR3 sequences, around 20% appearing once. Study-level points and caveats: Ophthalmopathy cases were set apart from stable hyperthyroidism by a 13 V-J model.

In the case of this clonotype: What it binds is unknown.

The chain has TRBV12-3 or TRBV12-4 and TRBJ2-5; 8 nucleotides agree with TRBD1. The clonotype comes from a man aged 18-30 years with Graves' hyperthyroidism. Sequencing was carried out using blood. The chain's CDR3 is CASRTWDRQETQYF. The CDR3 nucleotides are TGTGCCAGCAGAACTTGGGACAGGCAAGAGACCCAGTACTTC.